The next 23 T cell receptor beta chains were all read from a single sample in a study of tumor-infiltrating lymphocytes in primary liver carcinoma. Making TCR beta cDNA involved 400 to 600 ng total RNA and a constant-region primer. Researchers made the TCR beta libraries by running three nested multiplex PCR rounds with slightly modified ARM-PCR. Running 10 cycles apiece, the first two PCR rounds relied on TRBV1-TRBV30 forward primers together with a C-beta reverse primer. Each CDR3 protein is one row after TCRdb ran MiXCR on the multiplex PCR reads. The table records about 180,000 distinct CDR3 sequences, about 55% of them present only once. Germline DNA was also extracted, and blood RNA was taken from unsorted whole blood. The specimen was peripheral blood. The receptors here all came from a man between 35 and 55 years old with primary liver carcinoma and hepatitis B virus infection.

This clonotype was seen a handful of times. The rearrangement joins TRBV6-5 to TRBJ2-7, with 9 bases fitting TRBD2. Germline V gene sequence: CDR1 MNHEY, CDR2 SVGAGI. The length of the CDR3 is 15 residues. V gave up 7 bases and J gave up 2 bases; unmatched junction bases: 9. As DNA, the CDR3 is TGTGCCAGCAAGGAGGCTAGCGGGGCGACCTACGAGCAGTACTTC. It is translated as CASKEASGATYEQYF.

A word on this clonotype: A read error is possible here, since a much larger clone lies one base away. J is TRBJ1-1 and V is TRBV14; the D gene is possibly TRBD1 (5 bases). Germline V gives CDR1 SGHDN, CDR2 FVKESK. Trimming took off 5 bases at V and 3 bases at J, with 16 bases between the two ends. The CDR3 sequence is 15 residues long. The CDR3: CASSGEGREDTEAFF. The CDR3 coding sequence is TGTGCCAGCAGCGGGGAGGGGAGAGAGGACACTGAAGCTTTCTTT. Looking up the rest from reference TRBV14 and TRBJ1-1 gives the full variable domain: EAGVTQFPSHSVIEKGQTVTLRCDPISGHDNLYWYRRVMGKEIKFLLHFVKESKQDESGMPNNRFLAERTGGTYSTLKVQPAELEDSGVYFCASSGEGREDTEAFFGQGTRLTVV.

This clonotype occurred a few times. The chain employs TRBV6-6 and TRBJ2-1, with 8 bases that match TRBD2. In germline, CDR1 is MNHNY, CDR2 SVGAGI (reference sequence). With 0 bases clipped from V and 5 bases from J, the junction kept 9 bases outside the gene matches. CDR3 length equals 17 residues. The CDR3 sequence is CASSYSLSGRGDNEQFF. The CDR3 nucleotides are TGTGCCAGCAGTTACTCTCTAAGCGGGAGAGGCGACAATGAGCAGTTCTTC.

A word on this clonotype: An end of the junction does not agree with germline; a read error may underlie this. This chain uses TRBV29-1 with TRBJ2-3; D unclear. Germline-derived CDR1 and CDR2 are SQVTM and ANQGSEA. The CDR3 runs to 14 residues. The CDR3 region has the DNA TGCAGCGCATCTCCCCTGGCCGTCACAGATACGCCGTATTTT. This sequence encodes CSASPLAVTDTPYF.

The CDR3 loop is CASSLGGGLAGAMDAQYF. CDR3 DNA sequence: TGTGCCAGCAGCTTAGGCGGCGGACTAGCGGGAGCTATGGATGCGCAGTATTTT. The rearrangement uses TRBV5-4 and TRBJ2-3; 13 bases match TRBD2. Per germline, CDR1 SGHNT and CDR2 YYREEE (reference sequence). The CDR3 is 18 amino acids. Germline trimming cut 2 bases from V and 10 bases from J; bases unmatched to any gene: 16.

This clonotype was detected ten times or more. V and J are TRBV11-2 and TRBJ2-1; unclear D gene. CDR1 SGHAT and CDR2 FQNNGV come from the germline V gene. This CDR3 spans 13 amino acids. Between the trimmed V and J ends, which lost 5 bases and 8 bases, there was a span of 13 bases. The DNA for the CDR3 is TGTGCCAGCAGCCAAAATTCTTGGTATGAGCAGTTCTTC. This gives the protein CASSQNSWYEQFF. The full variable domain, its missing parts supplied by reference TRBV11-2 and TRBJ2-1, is EAGVAQSPRYKIIEKRQSVAFWCNPISGHATLYWYQQILGQGPKLLIQFQNNGVVDDSQLPKDRFSAERLKGVDSTLKIQPAKLEDSAVYLCASSQNSWYEQFFGPGTRLTVL.

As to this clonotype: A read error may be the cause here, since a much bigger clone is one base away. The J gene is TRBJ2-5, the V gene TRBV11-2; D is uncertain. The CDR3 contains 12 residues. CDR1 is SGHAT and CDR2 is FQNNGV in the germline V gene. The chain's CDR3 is CASSRNQETPYF. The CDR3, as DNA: TGTGCCAGCAGCCGAAACCAAGAGACCCCGTACTTC.

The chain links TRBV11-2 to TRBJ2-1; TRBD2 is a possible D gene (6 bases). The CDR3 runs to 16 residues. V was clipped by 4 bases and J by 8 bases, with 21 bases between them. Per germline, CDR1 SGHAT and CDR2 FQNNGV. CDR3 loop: CASSSRTSRRWYEQFF. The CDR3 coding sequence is TGTGCCAGCAGCTCCCGTACTAGCAGGAGGTGGTATGAGCAGTTCTTC.

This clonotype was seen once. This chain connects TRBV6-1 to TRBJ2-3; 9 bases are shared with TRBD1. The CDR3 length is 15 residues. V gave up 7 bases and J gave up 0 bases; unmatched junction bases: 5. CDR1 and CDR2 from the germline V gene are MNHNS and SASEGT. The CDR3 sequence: CASIFDRGSTDTQYF. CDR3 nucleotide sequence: TGTGCCAGCATTTTCGACAGGGGGAGCACAGATACGCAGTATTTT.

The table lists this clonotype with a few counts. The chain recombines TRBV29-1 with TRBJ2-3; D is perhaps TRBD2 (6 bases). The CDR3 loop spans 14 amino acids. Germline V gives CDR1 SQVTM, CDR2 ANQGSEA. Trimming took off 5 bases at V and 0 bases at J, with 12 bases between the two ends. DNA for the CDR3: TGCAGCGTTAGGAGGGGTGCTAGCACAGATACGCAGTATTTT. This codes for CSVRRGASTDTQYF.

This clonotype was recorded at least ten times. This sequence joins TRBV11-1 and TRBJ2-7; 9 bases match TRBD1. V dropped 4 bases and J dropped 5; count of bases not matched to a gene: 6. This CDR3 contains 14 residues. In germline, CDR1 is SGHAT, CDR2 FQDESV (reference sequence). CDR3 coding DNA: TGTGCCAGCAGCTATGGGACAGGGATCAACGAGCAGTACTTC. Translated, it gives CASSYGTGINEQYF. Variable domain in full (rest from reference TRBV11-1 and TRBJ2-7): EAEVAQSPRYKITEKSQAVAFWCDPISGHATLYWYRQILGQGPELLVQFQDESVVDDSQLPKDRFSAERLKGVDSTLKIQPAELGDSAMYLCASSYGTGINEQYFGPGTRLTVT.

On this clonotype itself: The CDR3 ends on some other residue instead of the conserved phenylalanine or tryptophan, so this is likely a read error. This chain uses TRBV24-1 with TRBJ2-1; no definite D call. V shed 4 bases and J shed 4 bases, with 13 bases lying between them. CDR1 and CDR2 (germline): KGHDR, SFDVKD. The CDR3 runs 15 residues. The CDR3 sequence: CATSEDPTPYNEQFI. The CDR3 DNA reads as TGTGCCACCAGTGAGGATCCTACTCCATACAATGAGCAGTTCATC.

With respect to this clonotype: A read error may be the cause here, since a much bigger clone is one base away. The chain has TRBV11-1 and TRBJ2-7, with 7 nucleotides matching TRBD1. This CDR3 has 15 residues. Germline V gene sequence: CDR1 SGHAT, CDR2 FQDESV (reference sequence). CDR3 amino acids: CASSFFQGVSYVQYF. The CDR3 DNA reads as TGTGCCAGCAGCTTCTTTCAGGGGGTATCCTACGTGCAGTACTTC.

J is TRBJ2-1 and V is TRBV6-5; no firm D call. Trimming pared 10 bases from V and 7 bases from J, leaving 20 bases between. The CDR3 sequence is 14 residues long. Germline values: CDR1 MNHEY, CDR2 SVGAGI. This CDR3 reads CANTPRLLGNEQFF. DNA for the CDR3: TGTGCCAACACCCCCAGGCTCCTAGGAAATGAGCAGTTCTTC.

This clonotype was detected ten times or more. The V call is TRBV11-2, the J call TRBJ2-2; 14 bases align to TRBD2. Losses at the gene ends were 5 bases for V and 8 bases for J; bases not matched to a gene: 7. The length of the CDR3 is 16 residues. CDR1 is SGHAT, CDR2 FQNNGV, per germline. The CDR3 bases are TGTGCCAGCAGCACAACCGGGACTAGCGGGAGTGGGGAGCTGTTTTTT. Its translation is CASSTTGTSGSGELFF.

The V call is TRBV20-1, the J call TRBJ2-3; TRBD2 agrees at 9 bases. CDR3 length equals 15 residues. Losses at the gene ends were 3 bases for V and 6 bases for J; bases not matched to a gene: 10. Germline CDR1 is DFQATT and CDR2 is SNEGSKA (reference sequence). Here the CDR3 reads CSASKGGRAEDTQYF. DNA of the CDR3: TGCAGTGCTAGTAAGGGCGGGAGGGCCGAGGATACGCAGTATTTT.

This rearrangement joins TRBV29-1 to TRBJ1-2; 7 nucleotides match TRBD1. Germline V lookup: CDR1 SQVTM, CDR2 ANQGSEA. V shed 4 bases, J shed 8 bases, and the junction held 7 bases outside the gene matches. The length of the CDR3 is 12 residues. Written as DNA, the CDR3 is TGCAGCGTTGGACAGGGCGGAGGGGGCTACACCTTC. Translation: CSVGQGGGGYTF.

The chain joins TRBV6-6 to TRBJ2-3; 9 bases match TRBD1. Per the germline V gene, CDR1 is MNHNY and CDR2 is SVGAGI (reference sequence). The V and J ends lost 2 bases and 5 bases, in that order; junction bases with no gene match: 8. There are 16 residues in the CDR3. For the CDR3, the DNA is TGTGCCAGCAGTTACACCGGGGACAGGGAAGTAGATACGCAGTATTTT. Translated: CASSYTGDREVDTQYF.

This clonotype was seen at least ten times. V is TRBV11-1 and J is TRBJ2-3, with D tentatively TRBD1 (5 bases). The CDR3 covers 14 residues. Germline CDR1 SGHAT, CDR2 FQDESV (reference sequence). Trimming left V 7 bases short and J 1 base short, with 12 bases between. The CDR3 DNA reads TGTGCCAGCACCCAGGGTTGGGGCACAGATACGCAGTATTTT. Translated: CASTQGWGTDTQYF.

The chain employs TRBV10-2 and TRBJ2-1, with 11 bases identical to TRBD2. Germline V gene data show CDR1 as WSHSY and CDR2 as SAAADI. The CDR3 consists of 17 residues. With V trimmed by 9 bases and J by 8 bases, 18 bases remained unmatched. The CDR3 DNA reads TGCGCCAGAAGAACCGGGACTAGCGGTCCGAGGGTATATGAGCAGTTCTTC. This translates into CARRTGTSGPRVYEQFF.

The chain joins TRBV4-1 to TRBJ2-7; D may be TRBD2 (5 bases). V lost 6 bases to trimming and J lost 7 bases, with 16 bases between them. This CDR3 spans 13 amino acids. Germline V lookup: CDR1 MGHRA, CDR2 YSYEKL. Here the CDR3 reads CASRPDWSGEQYF. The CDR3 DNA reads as TGCGCCAGCAGGCCGGACTGGTCTGGGGAGCAGTACTTC.

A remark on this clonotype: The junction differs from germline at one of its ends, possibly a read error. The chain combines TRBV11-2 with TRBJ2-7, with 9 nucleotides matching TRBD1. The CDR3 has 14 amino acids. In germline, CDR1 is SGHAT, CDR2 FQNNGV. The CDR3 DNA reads TGTGCCACCAGCACGGGGACAGGGTCCTACGAGCAGTACTTC. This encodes CATSTGTGSYEQYF.

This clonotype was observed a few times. The CDR3 reads CASSVEKYNEQFF. For the CDR3, the DNA is TGTGCCAGCAGTGTTGAGAAATACAATGAGCAGTTCTTC. V usage is TRBV28 and J usage is TRBJ2-1, with D uncertain. Between the trimmed V and J ends, which lost 5 bases and 4 bases, there was a span of 9 bases. The CDR3 loop spans 13 amino acids. The germline gives CDR1 MDHEN, CDR2 SYDVKM.